This TCR beta chain was observed in a study of T cell responses to AZD1222 COVID-19 vaccine. The study, taken as a whole, reports: Nearly half of the spike-specific TCRs reportedly recognize variant regions that carry no mutations. Recipients of two AZD1222 doses showed rising Spike-specific TCR breadth and depth.

The V and J ends lost 1 base and 8 bases respectively, with 24 bases between them. Looked up from germline, CDR1 is SGHDT and CDR2 is YYEEEE. The CDR3 covers 17 residues. The repertoire was sequenced with immunoSEQ multiplex PCR; TCRdb's copy has only in-frame clones and lacks some. The table shows fewer than 95,000 clones, with about 91% occurring only once. This clone came up once. The antigen is undetermined. J is TRBJ1-2 and V is TRBV5-6; TRBD1 is a possible D gene (5 bases). Here the sequenced sample was peripheral blood, taken 28 days after the second AZD1222 dose. The receptor's source is an adult who received the AZD1222 COVID-19 vaccine. The CDR3 loop reads CASSLFGAGDINTGYTF. The DNA for the CDR3 is TGTGCCAGCAGCTTGTTCGGGGCAGGCGATATTAATACCGGCTACACCTTC.